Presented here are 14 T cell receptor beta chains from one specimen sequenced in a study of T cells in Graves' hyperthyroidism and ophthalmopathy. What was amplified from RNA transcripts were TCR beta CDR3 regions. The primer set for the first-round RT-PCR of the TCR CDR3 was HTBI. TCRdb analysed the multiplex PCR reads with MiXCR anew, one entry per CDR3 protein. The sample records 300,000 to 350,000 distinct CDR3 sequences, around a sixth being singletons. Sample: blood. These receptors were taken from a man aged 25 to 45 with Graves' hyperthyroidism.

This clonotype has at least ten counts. The CDR3 protein is CASLQTGTGGREQYF. For the CDR3, the DNA is TGCGCCAGCTTACAGACCGGGACAGGGGGTCGAGAGCAGTACTTC. This chain uses TRBV5-1 with TRBJ2-7; TRBD1 matches 11 bases. V trimming: 7 bases; J trimming: 7 bases; junction bases outside the gene matches: 13. In germline, CDR1 is SGHRS, CDR2 YFSETQ. The CDR3 loop spans 15 amino acids.

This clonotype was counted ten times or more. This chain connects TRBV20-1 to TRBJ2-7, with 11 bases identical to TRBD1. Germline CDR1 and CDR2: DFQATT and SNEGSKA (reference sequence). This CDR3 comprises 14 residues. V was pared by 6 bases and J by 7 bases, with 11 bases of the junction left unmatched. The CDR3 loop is CSARSGQGVKEQYF. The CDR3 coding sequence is TGCAGTGCCCGGTCGGGACAGGGGGTTAAAGAGCAGTACTTC.

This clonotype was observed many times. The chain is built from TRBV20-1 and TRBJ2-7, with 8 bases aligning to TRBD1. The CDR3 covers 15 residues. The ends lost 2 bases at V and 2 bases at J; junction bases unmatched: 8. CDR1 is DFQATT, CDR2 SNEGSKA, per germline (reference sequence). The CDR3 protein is CSARSGQGPPYEQYF. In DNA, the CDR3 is TGCAGTGCTAGATCCGGACAGGGACCACCCTACGAGCAGTACTTC.

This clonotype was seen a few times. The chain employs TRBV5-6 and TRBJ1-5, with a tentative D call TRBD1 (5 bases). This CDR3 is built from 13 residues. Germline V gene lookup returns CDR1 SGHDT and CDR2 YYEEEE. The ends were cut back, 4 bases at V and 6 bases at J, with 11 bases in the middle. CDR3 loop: CASSGGVSQPQHF. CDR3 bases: TGTGCCAGCAGCGGGGGTGTGAGTCAGCCCCAGCATTTT.

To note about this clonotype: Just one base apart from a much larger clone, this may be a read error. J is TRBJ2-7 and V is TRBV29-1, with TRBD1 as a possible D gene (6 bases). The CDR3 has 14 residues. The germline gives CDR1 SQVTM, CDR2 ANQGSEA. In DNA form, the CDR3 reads TGCAACAAAAAGGTGGGGGCCACGTCCTACGAGCAGTACTTC. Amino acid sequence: CNKKVGATSYEQYF.

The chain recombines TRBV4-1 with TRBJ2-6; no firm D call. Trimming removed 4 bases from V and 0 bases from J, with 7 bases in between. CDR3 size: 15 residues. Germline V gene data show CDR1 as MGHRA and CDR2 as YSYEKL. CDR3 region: CASSPTFSGANVLTF. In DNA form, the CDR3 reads TGCGCCAGCAGCCCGACGTTCTCTGGGGCCAACGTCCTGACTTTC.

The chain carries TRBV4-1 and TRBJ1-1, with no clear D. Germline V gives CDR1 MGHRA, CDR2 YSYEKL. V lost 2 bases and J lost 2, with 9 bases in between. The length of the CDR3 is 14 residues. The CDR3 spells CASSQNQANTEAFF. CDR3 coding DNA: TGCGCCAGCAGCCAAAATCAGGCAAACACTGAAGCTTTCTTT.

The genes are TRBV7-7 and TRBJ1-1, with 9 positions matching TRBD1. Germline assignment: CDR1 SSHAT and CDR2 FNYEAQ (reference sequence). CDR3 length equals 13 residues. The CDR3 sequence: CASTGGRNTEAFF. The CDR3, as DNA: TGTGCTAGTACAGGGGGCCGGAACACTGAAGCTTTCTTT.

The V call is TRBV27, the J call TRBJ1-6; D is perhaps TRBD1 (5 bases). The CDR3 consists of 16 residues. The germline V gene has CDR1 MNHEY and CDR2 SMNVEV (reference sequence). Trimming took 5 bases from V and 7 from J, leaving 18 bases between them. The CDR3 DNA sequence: TGTGCCAGCAGTAGAAAACCGGGACGGAGAAATTCACCCCTCCACTTT. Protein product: CASSRKPGRRNSPLHF.

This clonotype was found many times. DNA for the CDR3: TGTGCCAGCAGTTCGCTTGGGGGGGATGAGCAGTTCTTC. It translates to CASSSLGGDEQFF. The rearrangement links TRBV27 to TRBJ2-1; 7 bases line up with TRBD2. Germline values: CDR1 MNHEY, CDR2 SMNVEV (reference sequence). Unmatched junction bases numbered 5, after V lost 4 bases and J lost 8 bases. This CDR3 has 13 amino acids.

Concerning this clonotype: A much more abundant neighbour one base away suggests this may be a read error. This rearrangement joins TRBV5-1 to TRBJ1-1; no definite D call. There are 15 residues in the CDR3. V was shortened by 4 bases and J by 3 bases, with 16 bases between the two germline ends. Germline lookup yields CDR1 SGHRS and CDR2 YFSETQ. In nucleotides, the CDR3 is TGCGCCAGCAGCCCCGACGGGGAGATGTACACTGAAGCTTTCTTT. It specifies CASSPDGEMYTEAFF. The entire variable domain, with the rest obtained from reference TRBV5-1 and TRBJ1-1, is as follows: KAGVTQTPRYLIKTRGQQVTLSCSPISGHRSVSWYQQTPGQGLQFLFEYFSETQRNKGNFPGRFSGRQFSNSRSEMNVSTLELGDSALYLCASSPDGEMYTEAFFGQGTRLTVV.

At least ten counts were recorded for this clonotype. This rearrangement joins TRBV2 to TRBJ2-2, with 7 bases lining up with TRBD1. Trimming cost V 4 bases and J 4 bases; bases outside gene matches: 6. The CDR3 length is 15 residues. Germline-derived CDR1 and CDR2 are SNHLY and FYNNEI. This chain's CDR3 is CASSVGQSVTGELFF. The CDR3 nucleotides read TGTGCCAGCAGTGTGGGACAGTCCGTCACCGGGGAGCTGTTTTTT.

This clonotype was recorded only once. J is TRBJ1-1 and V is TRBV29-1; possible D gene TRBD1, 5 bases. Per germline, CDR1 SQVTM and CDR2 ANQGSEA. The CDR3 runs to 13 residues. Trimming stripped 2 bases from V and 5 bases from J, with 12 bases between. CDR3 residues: CSVEYQGRTEAFF. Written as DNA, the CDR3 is TGCAGCGTTGAATACCAGGGTCGGACTGAAGCTTTCTTT.

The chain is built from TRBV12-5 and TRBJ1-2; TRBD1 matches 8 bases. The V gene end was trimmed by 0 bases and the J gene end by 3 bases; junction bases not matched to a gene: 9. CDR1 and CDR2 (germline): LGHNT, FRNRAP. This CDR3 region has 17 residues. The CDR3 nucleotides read TGTGCTAGTGGTTTGGTATCAGGGGGCGCCCCGGACTATGGCTACACCTTC. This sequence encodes CASGLVSGGAPDYGYTF.